The 2 T cell receptor beta chains listed next were all sequenced from one sample in a study of control samples from healthy donors and cancer patients. Libraries were prepared by immunoSEQ multiplex PCR; TCRdb keeps only in-frame clonotypes and omits some of them. The repertoire holds around 150,000 clones, with 85% to 90% as singletons. Sequencing was done on a sample of blood. These receptors all come from a man in his thirties or forties in good health.

This clone appeared a single time. The V call is TRBV21-1, the J call TRBJ2-1. TRBV21-1 is annotated as a pseudogene. The CDR3 is made up of 15 amino acids. DNA of the CDR3: TGTGCCAGCAGCACTAAGACAGCGGACTACAATGAGCAGTTCTTC. It codes for CASSTKTADYNEQFF.

There are many counts of this clone. The chain recombines TRBV7-2 with TRBJ1-6; 8 nucleotides agree with TRBD1. With 3 bases clipped from V and 5 bases from J, the junction kept 6 bases outside the gene matches. This CDR3 spans 16 amino acids. CDR1 and CDR2 from the germline V gene are SGHTA and FQGNSA. The CDR3 sequence is CASSLHRQGNNSPLHF. Here the CDR3 DNA reads TGTGCCAGCAGCTTGCATAGACAGGGGAATAATTCACCCCTCCACTTT. The whole variable domain, filled in from reference TRBV7-2 and TRBJ1-6, reads GAGVSQSPSNKVTEKGKDVELRCDPISGHTALYWYRQSLGQGLEFLIYFQGNSAPDKSGLPSDRFSAERTGGSVSTLTIQRTQQEDSAVYLCASSLHRQGNNSPLHFGNGTRLTVT.